The clone carrying this T cell receptor (beta chain) was found a few times. Its antigen is unknown. Germline lookup yields CDR1 SGHTA and CDR2 FQGNSA. The CDR3 extends over 15 amino acids. The V and J ends lost 2 bases and 6 bases, in that order; junction bases with no gene match: 4. This record belongs to a study of CD8 T cells in ankylosing spondylitis. Study-level points and caveats: Ankylosing spondylitis blood appeared to carry a characteristic TCR beta motif of roughly 8 highly homologous variants.

MiXCR, applied by TCRdb to the 5' RACE reads, yields one record per CDR3 protein. The table lists tens of thousands of distinct CDR3 sequences, about 27% of them singletons. Sequencing used blood, either unsorted or a sorted T cell fraction (not recorded which). This sequence joins TRBV7-2 and TRBJ2-3, with 11 positions matching TRBD2. This TCR came from a male donor with ankylosing spondylitis or in good health (not recorded which). In nucleotides, the CDR3 is TGTGCCAGCAGCTTATTAGCGGGGGGGCGTGATACGCAGTATTTT. Translated: CASSLLAGGRDTQYF.